Below are 14 T cell receptor beta chains sequenced from a single sample in a study of T cells after yellow fever vaccination. TCRdb re-called the 5' RACE reads through MiXCR, storing one row per CDR3 protein. The data contain 450,000 to 650,000 distinct CDR3 sequences, roughly 22% of them singletons. The sequenced sample was PBMCs, obtained 21 days after the first yellow fever vaccination. The receptor set was obtained from a man aged 18 to 30 who received the YFV17D yellow fever vaccine.

This clonotype occurred a few times. The rearrangement joins TRBV4-3 to TRBJ1-4; 9 bases are a match to TRBD1. Germline V CDR1 and CDR2: LGHNA, YSLEER. The CDR3 is 15 amino acids. V shed 3 bases, J shed 6 bases, and the junction held 5 bases outside the gene matches. The CDR3 DNA follows: TGCGCCAGCAGCCAGAAACAGGGGGCATATGAAAAACTGTTTTTT. Translated, it gives CASSQKQGAYEKLFF.

This clonotype has only a few counts. V gene TRBV11-2 combines with J gene TRBJ2-6; D uncertain. Germline CDR1 SGHAT, CDR2 FQNNGV. V lost 1 base to trimming and J lost 0 bases, with 13 bases between them. This CDR3 is built from 18 residues. The CDR3, as DNA: TGTGCCAGCAGCTTAGGGGGTCCCCCTTTCTCTGGGGCCAACGTCCTGACTTTC. Its translation is CASSLGGPPFSGANVLTF.

Only a few counts were recorded for this clonotype. The chain is built from TRBV4-3 and TRBJ2-2; D gene unclear. This CDR3 comprises 16 residues. Germline CDR1 is LGHNA and CDR2 is YSLEER. Trimming took 1 base from V and 0 from J, leaving 9 bases between them. The CDR3 loop is CASSQGDGPNTGELFF. The CDR3 region has the DNA TGCGCCAGCAGCCAAGGAGACGGGCCGAACACCGGGGAGCTGTTTTTT.

The chain is built from TRBV7-2 and TRBJ2-1; D unclear. The V gene lost 5 bases and the J gene lost 6 bases, with 11 bases spanning the gap. From germline, CDR1 is SGHTA and CDR2 FQGNSA. The CDR3 extends over 13 amino acids. The CDR3 region is CASSAGLGNEQFF. CDR3 nucleotide sequence: TGTGCCAGCAGCGCCGGATTGGGCAATGAGCAGTTCTTC. Together with reference TRBV7-2 and TRBJ2-1, the CDR3 gives the full variable domain: GAGVSQSPSNKVTEKGKDVELRCDPISGHTALYWYRQSLGQGLEFLIYFQGNSAPDKSGLPSDRFSAERTGGSVSTLTIQRTQQEDSAVYLCASSAGLGNEQFFGPGTRLTVL.

V gene TRBV6-5 combines with J gene TRBJ1-2; 7 nucleotides align to TRBD1. The CDR3 sequence is 14 residues long. The junction had 5 bases not matched to a gene; V was cut back by 0 bases and J by 7 bases. Looked up from germline, CDR1 is MNHEY and CDR2 is SVGAGI. CDR3 residues: CASSYSYRGRGYTF. The CDR3 DNA follows: TGTGCCAGCAGTTACTCGTACAGGGGACGTGGCTACACCTTC.

This sequence joins TRBV2 and TRBJ2-3; D may be TRBD1 (6 bases). Germline lookup yields CDR1 SNHLY and CDR2 FYNNEI. Between the trimmed V and J ends, which lost 6 bases and 1 base, there was a span of 14 bases. This CDR3 region has 15 residues. CDR3 nucleotides: TGTGCCAGCAGAACAGGGAATTGGGGCACAGATACGCAGTATTTT. Amino acid sequence: CASRTGNWGTDTQYF.

The J gene is TRBJ2-7, the V gene TRBV20-1; 8 nucleotides line up with TRBD2. The germline gives CDR1 DFQATT, CDR2 SNEGSKA (reference sequence). The V and J ends lost 0 bases and 2 bases, in that order; junction bases with no gene match: 3. The CDR3 spans 14 residues. CDR3 amino acids: CSAREPGGAYEQYF. The DNA of the CDR3 is TGCAGTGCTAGAGAGCCGGGGGGGGCCTACGAGCAGTACTTC.

As concerns this clonotype: A junction end diverges from the germline sequence, so it may reflect a read error. The chain combines TRBV4-3 with TRBJ2-5, with TRBD2 matching over 15 bases. Germline CDR1 LGHNA, CDR2 YSLEER. This CDR3 has 18 residues. CDR3 protein: CASSRTSGGASVQGTQYF. The DNA for the CDR3 is TGCGCCAGCAGCCGGACTAGCGGGGGGGCATCAGTCCAAGGGACCCAGTACTTC.

The genes are TRBV7-6 and TRBJ2-7; the D gene is possibly TRBD2 (6 bases). Trimming stripped 5 bases from V and 3 bases from J, with 14 bases between. The germline V gene has CDR1 SGHVS and CDR2 FNYEAQ. This CDR3 contains 14 residues. Here the CDR3 DNA reads TGTGCCAGCAGCCTCCCGGGGGAGAGCTACGAGCAGTACTTC. Its protein is CASSLPGESYEQYF.

The chain has TRBV30 and TRBJ2-7; 7 bases are a match to TRBD1. The V segment lost 8 bases and the J segment 4 bases; nucleotides outside the gene matches: 11. Germline CDR1 GTSNPN, CDR2 SVGIG (reference sequence). The CDR3 has 13 residues. The CDR3 DNA is TGTGCCGGAGAGACAGGGAAGAGGTACGAGCAGTACTTC. This gives the protein CAGETGKRYEQYF. Together with reference TRBV30 and TRBJ2-7, the CDR3 gives the full variable domain: SQTIHQWPATLVQPVGSPLSLECTVEGTSNPNLYWYRQAAGRGLQLLFYSVGIGQISSEVPQNLSASRPQDRQFILSSKKLLLSDSGFYLCAGETGKRYEQYFGPGTRLTVT.

This clonotype was observed a handful of times. The chain links TRBV5-1 to TRBJ1-1; tentatively, D is TRBD1 (5 bases). The CDR3 consists of 14 residues. V was trimmed by 4 bases and J by 11 bases, leaving 21 bases between them. The germline V gene has CDR1 SGHRS and CDR2 YFSETQ. Here the CDR3 DNA reads TGCGCCAGCAGCACCTCGACGGGGGTTTCCACGGCTTTCTTT. Encoded protein: CASSTSTGVSTAFF.

This chain uses TRBV9 with TRBJ2-1; TRBD2 aligns across 10 bases. The junction had 6 bases not matched to a gene; V was cut back by 6 bases and J by 9 bases. The CDR3 contains 13 residues. From germline, CDR1 is SGDLS and CDR2 YYNGEE. The CDR3 DNA reads TGTGCCAGCACAGCGGGGGGGACCGCTGAGCAGTTCTTC. It yields the protein CASTAGGTAEQFF.

This clonotype was detected a few times. V gene TRBV20-1 combines with J gene TRBJ2-1; no reliable D call. The germline V and J ends were trimmed by 5 bases and 5 bases, with 19 bases remaining between them. CDR1 is DFQATT, CDR2 SNEGSKA, per germline (reference sequence). CDR3 length equals 15 residues. This CDR3 is CSAYFHLRGNNEQFF. The DNA for the CDR3 is TGCAGTGCTTATTTTCACCTTCGAGGAAACAATGAGCAGTTCTTC.

This chain connects TRBV28 to TRBJ2-7; D could derive from TRBD1 or TRBD2 (5 bases each). The CDR3 is 12 amino acids. Trimming took 6 bases from V and 7 from J, leaving 13 bases between them. CDR1 MDHEN and CDR2 SYDVKM come from the germline V gene. The CDR3 nucleotides are TGTGCCAGCAGACCCCCAGAGGGGGAGCAGTACGTC. Translation: CASRPPEGEQYV.